This T cell receptor beta chain was recorded in a study of shared clonotypes between healthy human individuals. Study observations and caveats: A reduction in generation probabilities was seen for non-shared clonotypes relative to those shared by all four donors. Generally, naive subsets (rather than memory subsets) showed larger estimated richness.

This clone is a singleton in its sample. What it binds is unknown. Terminally differentiated effector memory CD45RA+ cells were excluded by CCR7 positive selection of CD45RO-negative cells. An approximately 180 ng quantity of DNA, 30,000 to 35,000 T cell genomes, went into the sorted-subset replicate PCRs. The assay was immunoSEQ multiplex PCR, and TCRdb's table has in-frame clones only and misses some. Counted here are about 2 million clones, approximately 94% occurring once; the ten biggest clones make up 0.85% to 1.2%. The germline CDR1 and CDR2 sequences are SGDLS and YYNGEE. This CDR3 region has 14 residues. V shed 0 bases and J shed 4 bases, with 9 bases lying between them.

The TCR was taken from a young man in good health. Material for sequencing was naive CD8+ T cells sorted from blood. This chain joins TRBV9 and TRBJ2-3, with a weak D call TRBD2 (5 bases). This CDR3 is CASSVAGFADTQYF. The CDR3 bases are TGTGCCAGCAGCGTAGCGGGATTCGCAGATACGCAGTATTTT.